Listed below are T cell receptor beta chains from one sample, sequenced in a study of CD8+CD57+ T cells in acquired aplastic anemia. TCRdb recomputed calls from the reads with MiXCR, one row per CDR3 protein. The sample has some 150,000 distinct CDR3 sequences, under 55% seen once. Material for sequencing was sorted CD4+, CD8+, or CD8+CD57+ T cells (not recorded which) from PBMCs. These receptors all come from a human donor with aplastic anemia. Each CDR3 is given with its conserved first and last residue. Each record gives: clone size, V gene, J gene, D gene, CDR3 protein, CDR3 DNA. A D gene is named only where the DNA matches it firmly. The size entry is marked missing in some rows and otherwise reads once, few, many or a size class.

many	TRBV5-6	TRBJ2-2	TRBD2	CASSLAGLAVVNTGELFF	TGTGCCAGCAGCCTGGCGGGACTAGCGGTTGTGAACACCGGGGAGCTGTTTTTT
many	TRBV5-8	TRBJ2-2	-	CASSLLSRSNTGELFF	TGTGCCAGCAGCTTGCTCAGCCGATCGAACACCGGGGAGCTGTTTTTT
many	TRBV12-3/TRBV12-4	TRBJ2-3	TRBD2	CASSLVGPGGTQYF	TGTGCCAGCAGTTTAGTAGGACCGGGGGGTACGCAGTATTTT
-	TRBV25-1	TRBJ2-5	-	CASRGGLLQETQYF	TGTGCCAGTAGGGGGGGACTTTTACAAGAGACCCAGTACTTC
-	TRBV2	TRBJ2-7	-	CASSGATLNYEQYF	TGTGCCAGCAGTGGAGCTACCCTCAACTACGAGCAGTACTTC
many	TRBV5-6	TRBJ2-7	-	CASSFPVGYEQYF	TGTGCCAGCAGCTTTCCCGTAGGCTACGAGCAGTACTTC
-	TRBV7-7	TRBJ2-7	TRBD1	CASSTDRGRYEQYF	TGTGCTAGCAGCACCGACAGGGGCCGGTACGAGCAGTACTTC
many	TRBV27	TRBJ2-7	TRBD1	CASRSGGSPYEQYF	TGTGCCAGCAGGTCAGGGGGTTCCCCCTACGAGCAGTACTTC
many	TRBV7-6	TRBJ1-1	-	CASSLDSGSEAFF	TGTGCCAGCAGCTTAGATTCAGGGTCTGAAGCTTTCTTT
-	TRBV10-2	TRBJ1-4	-	CASSPPANEKLFF	TGCGCCAGCAGTCCCCCAGCAAATGAAAAACTGTTTTTT
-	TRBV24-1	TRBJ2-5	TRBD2	CATSDLGLAGTGEGTQYF	TGTGCCACCAGTGATTTAGGACTAGCGGGCACAGGGGAAGGGACCCAGTACTTC
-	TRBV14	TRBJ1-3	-	CASSQVSVTIHF	TGTGCCAGCAGCCAAGTCTCAGTCACCATACATTTT
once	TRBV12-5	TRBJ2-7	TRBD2	CASGLVLGAGVDEQYF	TGTGCTAGTGGTTTGGTACTAGGAGCGGGGGTGGACGAGCAGTACTTC
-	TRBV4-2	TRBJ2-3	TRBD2	CASSQSRGGGPSTDTQYF	TGTGCCAGCAGCCAATCCCGGGGGGGAGGGCCTAGCACAGATACGCAGTATTTT
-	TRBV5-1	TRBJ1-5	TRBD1	CASNLANPGQGFKSNQPQHF	TGCGCCAGCAACTTGGCGAATCCGGGACAGGGCTTTAAAAGCAATCAGCCCCAGCATTTT
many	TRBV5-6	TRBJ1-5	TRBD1	CASSLGTGDQPQHF	TGTGCCAGCAGCTTGGGGACAGGGGATCAGCCCCAGCATTTT
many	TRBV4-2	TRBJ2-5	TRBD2	CASSQGSGGGKGETQYF	TGTGCCAGCAGCCAAGGGAGCGGGGGGGGCAAGGGGGAGACCCAGTACTTC
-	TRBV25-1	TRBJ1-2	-	CASSAVSVSDGYTF	TGTGCCAGCAGTGCGGTTAGCGTAAGCGATGGCTACACCTTC
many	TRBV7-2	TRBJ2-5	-	CASSPQWGKAETQYF	TGTGCCAGCAGCCCCCAGTGGGGGAAGGCCGAGACCCAGTACTTC
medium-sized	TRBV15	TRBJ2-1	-	CATSGDWSEQFF	TGTGCCACCAGCGGGGACTGGAGTGAGCAGTTCTTC
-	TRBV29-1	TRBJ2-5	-	CSVPPQGQYF	TGCAGCGTCCCCCCACAGGGACAGTACTTC
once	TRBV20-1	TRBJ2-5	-	CSAWGQETQYF	TGCAGTGCTTGGGGGCAAGAGACCCAGTACTTC
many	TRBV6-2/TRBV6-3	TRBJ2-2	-	CATQPGYTGELFF	TGTGCGACTCAACCAGGTTACACCGGGGAGCTGTTTTTT
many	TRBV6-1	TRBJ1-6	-	CASTRAPDISPLHF	TGTGCCAGCACACGGGCACCCGATATTTCACCCCTCCACTTT
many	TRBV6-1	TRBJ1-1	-	CASSRNENTEAFF	TGTGCCAGCAGTCGGAATGAGAACACTGAAGCTTTCTTT
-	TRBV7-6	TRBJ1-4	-	CASSLAGSTNEKLFF	TGTGCCAGCAGCTTAGCGGGATCGACTAATGAAAAACTGTTTTTT
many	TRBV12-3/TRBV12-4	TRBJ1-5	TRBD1	CASITTWTGTQPQHF	TGTGCCAGCATCACGACTTGGACAGGTACTCAGCCCCAGCATTTT
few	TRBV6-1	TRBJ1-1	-	CASSEMWGVTEAFF	TGTGCCAGCAGCGAAATGTGGGGAGTCACTGAAGCTTTCTTT
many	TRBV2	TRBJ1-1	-	CASKPGPNTEAFF	TGTGCCAGCAAACCGGGGCCTAACACTGAAGCTTTCTTT
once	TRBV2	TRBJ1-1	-	CASRRGQGAEAFF	TGTGCCAGCAGGCGGGGGCAGGGCGCTGAAGCTTTCTTT
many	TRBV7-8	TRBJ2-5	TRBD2	CASSLVGTSGALIGF	TGTGCCAGCAGCTTAGTCGGGACTAGCGGGGCCCTGATAGGCTTC
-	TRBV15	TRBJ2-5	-	CATSRFGETQYF	TGTGCCACCAGCAGATTTGGGGAGACCCAGTACTTC
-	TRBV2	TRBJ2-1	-	CASSGAGAVYNEQFF	TGTGCCAGCAGTGGTGCGGGGGCCGTCTACAATGAGCAGTTCTTC
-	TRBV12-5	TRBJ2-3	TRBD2	CASGTALAGPTDTQYF	TGTGCTAGTGGTACGGCACTAGCGGGGCCGACAGATACGCAGTATTTT
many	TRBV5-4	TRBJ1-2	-	CASSLATGTTYYGYTF	TGTGCCAGCAGCTTGGCCACCGGGACAACTTACTATGGCTACACCTTC
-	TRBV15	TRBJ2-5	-	CATCRGAVQETQYF	TGTGCTACCTGCAGAGGGGCCGTTCAAGAGACCCAGTACTTC
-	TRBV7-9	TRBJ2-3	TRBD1	CASSWRTGTDTQYF	TGTGCCAGCAGCTGGAGGACAGGGACAGATACGCAGTATTTT
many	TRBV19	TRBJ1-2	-	CAISPGPPYGYTF	TGTGCCATTTCGCCGGGCCCTCCCTATGGCTACACCTTC
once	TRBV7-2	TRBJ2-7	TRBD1	CASSRTGSLGEQYF	TGTGCCAGCAGCCGGACAGGGTCACTAGGCGAGCAGTACTTC
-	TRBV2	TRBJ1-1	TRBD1	CASTQGDRAAFF	TGTGCCAGCACCCAAGGGGACAGGGCGGCTTTCTTT
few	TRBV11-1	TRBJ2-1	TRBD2	CASSFQLGWGTSVGNEQFF	TGTGCCAGCAGCTTTCAACTGGGGTGGGGGACTAGCGTCGGCAATGAGCAGTTCTTC
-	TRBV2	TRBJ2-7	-	CASGWDTQYF	TGTGCCAGCGGTTGGGATACGCAGTACTTC
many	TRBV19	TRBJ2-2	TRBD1	CASTTGALNTGELFF	TGTGCCAGCACAACAGGGGCCTTAAACACCGGGGAGCTGTTTTTT
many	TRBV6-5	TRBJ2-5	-	CASSSTGNQETQYF	TGTGCCAGCAGTTCAACAGGGAATCAAGAGACCCAGTACTTC
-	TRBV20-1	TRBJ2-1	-	CSARSTESHNEQFF	TGCAGTGCTAGATCCACGGAGTCACACAATGAGCAGTTCTTC
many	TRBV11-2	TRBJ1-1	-	CASSLWRQRLVAFF	TGTGCCAGCAGCTTATGGAGACAGAGGCTGGTAGCTTTCTTT
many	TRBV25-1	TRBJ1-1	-	CASSKALGTEAFF	TGTGCCAGCAGTAAAGCCCTGGGGACTGAAGCTTTCTTT
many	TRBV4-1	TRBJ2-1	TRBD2	CASSPFSGGYNEQFF	TGCGCCAGCTCGCCCTTTAGCGGGGGCTACAATGAGCAGTTCTTC
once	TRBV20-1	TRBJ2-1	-	CSQGFRGALSYNEQFF	TGCAGTCAGGGCTTCCGGGGGGCCCTTTCCTACAATGAGCAGTTCTTC
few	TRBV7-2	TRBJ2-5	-	CASSPRQGRDETQYF	TGTGCCAGCAGCCCGCGACAGGGGAGGGACGAGACCCAGTACTTC
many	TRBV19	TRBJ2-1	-	CASSHRGTRVNEQFF	TGTGCCAGTAGTCATAGGGGGACGAGGGTTAATGAGCAGTTCTTC
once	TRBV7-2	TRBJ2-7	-	CASSPNRDVQYF	TGTGCCAGCAGCCCCAATCGCGACGTGCAGTACTTC
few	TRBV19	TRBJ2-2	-	CASSISASTGELSF	TGTGCCAGTAGTATCAGTGCGAGCACCGGGGAGCTGTCTTTT
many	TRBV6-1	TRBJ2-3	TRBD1	CASSERLGGLGSTDTQYF	TGTGCCAGCAGTGAACGATTAGGGGGCCTAGGGAGCACAGATACGCAGTATTTT